The source of this TCR beta chain is a study of T cells expressing NK-cell markers. Study information: It was from sorted CD3+CD56+NKG2C+, CD3+CD56+NKG2C- and CD3+CD56-NKG2C+ T cells that TCR beta repertoires came. One of the eight sequenced donors was seronegative, whereas the other seven were HCMV-seropositive.

The CDR3 runs to 15 residues. The germline CDR1 and CDR2 sequences are MDHEN and SYDVKM. TCRdb reprocessed the 5' RACE reads, keeping one entry per CDR3 protein, no DNA. The specimen's table records fewer than 400,000 distinct CDR3 sequences. The chain recombines TRBV28 with TRBJ2-2; TCRdb outputs TRBD1, but without DNA this stays unchecked. The sequenced sample was blood T cells: a sorted CD56 or NKG2C T cell subset, CD4+ or CD8+ T cells, or bulk PBMC T cells (not recorded which). The sequence was obtained from a man aged 18-69 years in good health. CDR3: CASSLRTGGPGELFF.